This T cell receptor (beta chain) was recovered during a study of T cell repertoires in cytomegalovirus infection. Study information: CMV epitopes used comprised recently identified HLA-C-restricted ones and well-studied HLA-B-restricted ones.

Concerning this clonotype: Antigen specificity is unknown.

TCRdb redid the calling of the reads with MiXCR, one entry per CDR3 protein. Seen here are some 800,000 distinct CDR3 sequences, around a third observed once, and the top ten hold approximately 13%. This CDR3 is built from 12 residues. Trimming shortened V by 4 bases and J by 3 bases, and 7 bases separated the two germline ends. Per germline, CDR1 LNHDA and CDR2 SQIVND (reference sequence). The receptor was isolated from a human donor in good health (CMV status not recorded). Some clones in this sample may be carry-over from other donors' samples. This chain links TRBV19 with TRBJ2-7; D unclear. Sequencing used cultured CD8+ T cells from PBMCs, obtained from culture after CMV antigen stimulation. The CDR3 spells CASSNTIYEQYV. In nucleotides, the CDR3 is TGTGCCAGTAGTAACACTATCTACGAGCAGTACGTC.